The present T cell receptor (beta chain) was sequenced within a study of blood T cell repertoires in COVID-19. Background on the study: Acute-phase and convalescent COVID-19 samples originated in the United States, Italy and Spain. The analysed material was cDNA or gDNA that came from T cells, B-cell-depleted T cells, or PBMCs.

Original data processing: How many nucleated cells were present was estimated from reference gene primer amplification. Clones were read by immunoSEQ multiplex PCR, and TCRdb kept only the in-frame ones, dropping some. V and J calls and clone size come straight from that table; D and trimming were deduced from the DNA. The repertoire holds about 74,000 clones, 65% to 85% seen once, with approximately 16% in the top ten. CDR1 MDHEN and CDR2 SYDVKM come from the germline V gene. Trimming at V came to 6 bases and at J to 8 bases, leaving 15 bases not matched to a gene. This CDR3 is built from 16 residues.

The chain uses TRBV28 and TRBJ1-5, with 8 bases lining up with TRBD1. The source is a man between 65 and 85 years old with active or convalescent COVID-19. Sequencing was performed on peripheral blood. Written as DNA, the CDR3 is TGTGCCAGCAGAATCCGGACAGGGAGGTTAAGAGAGCCCCAGCATTTT. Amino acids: CASRIRTGRLREPQHF.